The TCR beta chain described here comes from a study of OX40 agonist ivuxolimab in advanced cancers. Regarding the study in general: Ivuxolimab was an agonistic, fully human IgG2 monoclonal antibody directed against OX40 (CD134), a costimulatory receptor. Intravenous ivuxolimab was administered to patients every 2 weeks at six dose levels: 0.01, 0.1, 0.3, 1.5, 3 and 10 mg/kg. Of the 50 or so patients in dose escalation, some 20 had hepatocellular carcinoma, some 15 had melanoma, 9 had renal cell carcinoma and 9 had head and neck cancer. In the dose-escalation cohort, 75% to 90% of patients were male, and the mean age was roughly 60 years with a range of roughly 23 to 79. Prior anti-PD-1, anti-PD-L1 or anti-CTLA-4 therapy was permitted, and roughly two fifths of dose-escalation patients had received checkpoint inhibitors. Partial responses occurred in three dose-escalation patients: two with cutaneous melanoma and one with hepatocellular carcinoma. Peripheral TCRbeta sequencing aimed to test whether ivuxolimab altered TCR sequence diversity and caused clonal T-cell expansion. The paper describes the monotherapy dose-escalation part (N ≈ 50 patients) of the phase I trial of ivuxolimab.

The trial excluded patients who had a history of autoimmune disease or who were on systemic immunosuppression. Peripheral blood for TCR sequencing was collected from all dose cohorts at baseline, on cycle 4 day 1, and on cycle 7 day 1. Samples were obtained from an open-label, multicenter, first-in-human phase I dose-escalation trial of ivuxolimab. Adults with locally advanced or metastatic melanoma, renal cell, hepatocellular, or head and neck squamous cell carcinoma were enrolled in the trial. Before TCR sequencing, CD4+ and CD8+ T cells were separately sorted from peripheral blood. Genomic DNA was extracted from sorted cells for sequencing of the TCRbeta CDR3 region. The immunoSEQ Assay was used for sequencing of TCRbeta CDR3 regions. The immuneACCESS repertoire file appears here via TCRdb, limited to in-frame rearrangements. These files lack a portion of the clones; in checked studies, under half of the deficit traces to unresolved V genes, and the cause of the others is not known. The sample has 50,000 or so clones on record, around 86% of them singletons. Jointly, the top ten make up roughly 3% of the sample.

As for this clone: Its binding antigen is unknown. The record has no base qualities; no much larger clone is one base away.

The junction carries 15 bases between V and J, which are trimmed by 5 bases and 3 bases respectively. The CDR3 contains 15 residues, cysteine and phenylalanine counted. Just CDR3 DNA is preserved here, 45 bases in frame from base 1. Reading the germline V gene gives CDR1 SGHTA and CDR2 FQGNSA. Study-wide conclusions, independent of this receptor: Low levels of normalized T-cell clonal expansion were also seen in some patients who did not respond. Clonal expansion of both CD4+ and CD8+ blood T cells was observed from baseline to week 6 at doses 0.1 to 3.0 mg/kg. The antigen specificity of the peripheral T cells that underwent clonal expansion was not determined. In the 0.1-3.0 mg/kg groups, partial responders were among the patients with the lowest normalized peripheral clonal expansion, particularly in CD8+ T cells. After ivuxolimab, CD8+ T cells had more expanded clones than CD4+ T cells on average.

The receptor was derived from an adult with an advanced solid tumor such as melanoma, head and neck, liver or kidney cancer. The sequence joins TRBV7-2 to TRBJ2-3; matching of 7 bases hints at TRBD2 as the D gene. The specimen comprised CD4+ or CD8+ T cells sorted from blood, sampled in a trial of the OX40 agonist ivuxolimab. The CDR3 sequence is CASSLTGGWTDTQYF. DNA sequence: TGTGCCAGCAGCCTAACGGGGGGCTGGACAGATACGCAGTATTTT.